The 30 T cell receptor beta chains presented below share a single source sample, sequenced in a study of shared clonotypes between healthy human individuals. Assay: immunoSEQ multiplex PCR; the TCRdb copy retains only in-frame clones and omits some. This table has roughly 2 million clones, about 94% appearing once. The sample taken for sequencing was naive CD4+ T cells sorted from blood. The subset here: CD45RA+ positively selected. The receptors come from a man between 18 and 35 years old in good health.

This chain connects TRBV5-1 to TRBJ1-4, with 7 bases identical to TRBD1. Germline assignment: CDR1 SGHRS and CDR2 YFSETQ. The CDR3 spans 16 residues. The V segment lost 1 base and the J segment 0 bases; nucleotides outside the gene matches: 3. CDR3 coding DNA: TGCGCCAGCAGCTTGTGGGGACAGACAACTAATGAAAAACTGTTTTTT. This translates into CASSLWGQTTNEKLFF.

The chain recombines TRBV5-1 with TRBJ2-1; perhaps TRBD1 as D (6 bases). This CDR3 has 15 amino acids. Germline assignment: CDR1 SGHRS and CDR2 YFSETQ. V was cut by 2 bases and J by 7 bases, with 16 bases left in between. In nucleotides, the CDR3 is TGCGCCAGCAGCTTCGGGTCCCCAAGGGGGAATGAGCAGTTCTTC. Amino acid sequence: CASSFGSPRGNEQFF.

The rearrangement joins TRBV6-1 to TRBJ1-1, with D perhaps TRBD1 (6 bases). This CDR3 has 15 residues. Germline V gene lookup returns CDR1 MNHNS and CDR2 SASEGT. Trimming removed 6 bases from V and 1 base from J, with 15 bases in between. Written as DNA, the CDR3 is TGTGCCAGCAGAGTCACAGGGCTGGCGAACACTGAAGCTTTCTTT. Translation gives CASRVTGLANTEAFF.

The CDR3 protein is CASSVGHESYEQYF. The CDR3 DNA is TGCGCCAGCAGTGTGGGTCACGAGTCCTACGAGCAGTACTTC. The rearrangement links TRBV10-2 to TRBJ2-7; unclear D gene. The V gene lost 4 bases and the J gene lost 1 base, with 11 bases spanning the gap. The CDR3 is 14 residues long. Germline V gene data show CDR1 as WSHSY and CDR2 as SAAADI.

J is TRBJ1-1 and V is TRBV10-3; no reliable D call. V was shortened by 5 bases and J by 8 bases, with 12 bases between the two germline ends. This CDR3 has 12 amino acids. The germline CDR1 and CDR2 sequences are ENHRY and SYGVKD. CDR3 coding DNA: TGTGCCATCAGTCGGAGGTCCGAAGAAGCTTTCTTT. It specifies CAISRRSEEAFF.

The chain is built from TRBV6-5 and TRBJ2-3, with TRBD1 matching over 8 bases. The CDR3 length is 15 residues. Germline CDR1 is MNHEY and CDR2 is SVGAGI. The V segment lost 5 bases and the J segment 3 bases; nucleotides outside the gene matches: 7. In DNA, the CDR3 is TGTGCCAGCAGTCAGGACAGGGTGATAACAGATACGCAGTATTTT. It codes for CASSQDRVITDTQYF.

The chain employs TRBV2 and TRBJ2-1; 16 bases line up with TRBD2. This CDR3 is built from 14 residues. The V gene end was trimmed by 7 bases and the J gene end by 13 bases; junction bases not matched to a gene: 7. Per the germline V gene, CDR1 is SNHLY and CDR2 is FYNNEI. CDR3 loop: CASKGTSGGALQFF. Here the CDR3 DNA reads TGTGCCAGCAAAGGGACTAGCGGGGGGGCCCTTCAGTTCTTC.

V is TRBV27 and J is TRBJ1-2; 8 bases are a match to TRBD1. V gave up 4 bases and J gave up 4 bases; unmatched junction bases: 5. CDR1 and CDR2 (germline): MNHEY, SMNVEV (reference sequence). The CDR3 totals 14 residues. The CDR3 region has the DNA TGTGCCAGCAGTTACAGGGGGTGGGGCTATGGCTACACCTTC. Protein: CASSYRGWGYGYTF.

This CDR3 is CASSLIRELAGGSSYEQYF. As DNA, the CDR3 is TGTGCCAGCAGCTTAATTAGGGAACTAGCGGGAGGGAGCTCCTACGAGCAGTACTTC. The V call is TRBV7-6, the J call TRBJ2-7; 13 bases agree with TRBD2. V was clipped by 2 bases and J by 0 bases; unmatched bases: 10. The CDR3 contains 19 residues. The germline CDR1 and CDR2 sequences are SGHVS and FNYEAQ.

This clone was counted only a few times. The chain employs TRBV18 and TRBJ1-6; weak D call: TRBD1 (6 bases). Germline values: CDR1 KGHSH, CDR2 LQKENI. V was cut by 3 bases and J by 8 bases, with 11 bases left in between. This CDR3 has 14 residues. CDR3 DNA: TGTGCCAGCTCACCTTACCCAGGGGATTCACCCCTCCACTTT. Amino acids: CASSPYPGDSPLHF.

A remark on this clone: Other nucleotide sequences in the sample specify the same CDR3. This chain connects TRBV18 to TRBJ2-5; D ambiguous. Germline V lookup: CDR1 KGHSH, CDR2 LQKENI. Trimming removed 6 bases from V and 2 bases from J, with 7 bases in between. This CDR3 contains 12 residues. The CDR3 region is CASSQSQETQYF. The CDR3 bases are TGTGCCAGCTCGCAGAGTCAAGAGACCCAGTACTTC.

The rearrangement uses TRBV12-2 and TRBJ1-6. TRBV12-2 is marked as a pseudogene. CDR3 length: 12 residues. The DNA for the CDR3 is TGTGCAAGTCGCGGACGGGGGACTTGGGGCCACTTT. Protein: CASRGRGTWGHF.

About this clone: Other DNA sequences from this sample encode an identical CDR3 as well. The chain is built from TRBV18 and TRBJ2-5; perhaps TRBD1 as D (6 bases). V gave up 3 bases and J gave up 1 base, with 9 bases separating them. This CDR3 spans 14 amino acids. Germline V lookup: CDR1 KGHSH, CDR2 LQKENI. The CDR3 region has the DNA TGTGCCAGCTCACCGCAGGGGTCCCAAGAGACCCAGTACTTC. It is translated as CASSPQGSQETQYF.

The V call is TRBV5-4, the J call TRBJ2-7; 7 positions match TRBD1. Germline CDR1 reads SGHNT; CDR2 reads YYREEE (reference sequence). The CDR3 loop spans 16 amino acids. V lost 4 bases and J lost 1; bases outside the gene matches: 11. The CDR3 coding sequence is TGTGCCAGCAGCGAACGAACAGGGGCTGGGTCCTACGAGCAGTACTTC. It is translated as CASSERTGAGSYEQYF.

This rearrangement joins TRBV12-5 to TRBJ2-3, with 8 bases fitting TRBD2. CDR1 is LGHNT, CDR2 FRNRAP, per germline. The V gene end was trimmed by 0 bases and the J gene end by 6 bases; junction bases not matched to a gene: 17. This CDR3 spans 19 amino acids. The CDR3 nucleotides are TGTGCTAGTGGTTTGGTACTCGGATATACTAGCGGTCCTTTGGATACGCAGTATTTT. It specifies CASGLVLGYTSGPLDTQYF.

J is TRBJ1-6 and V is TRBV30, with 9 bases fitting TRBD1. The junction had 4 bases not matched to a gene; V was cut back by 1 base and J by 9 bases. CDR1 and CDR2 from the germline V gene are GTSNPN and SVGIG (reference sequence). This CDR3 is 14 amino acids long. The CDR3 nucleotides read TGTGCCTGGAGTGCCGGGACAGGGAGTTCACCCCTCCACTTT. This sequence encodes CAWSAGTGSSPLHF. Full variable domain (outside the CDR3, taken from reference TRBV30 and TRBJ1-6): SQTIHQWPATLVQPVGSPLSLECTVEGTSNPNLYWYRQAAGRGLQLLFYSVGIGQISSEVPQNLSASRPQDRQFILSSKKLLLSDSGFYLCAWSAGTGSSPLHFGNGTRLTVT.

CDR3 loop: CASSPVGSDGNTIYF. CDR3 nucleotide sequence: TGTGCCAGCTCACCTGTGGGATCAGATGGAAACACCATATATTTT. This chain joins TRBV18 and TRBJ1-3; D is ambiguous. Trimming took off 3 bases at V and 3 bases at J, with 12 bases between the two ends. The length of the CDR3 is 15 residues. Germline loops: CDR1 KGHSH, CDR2 LQKENI.

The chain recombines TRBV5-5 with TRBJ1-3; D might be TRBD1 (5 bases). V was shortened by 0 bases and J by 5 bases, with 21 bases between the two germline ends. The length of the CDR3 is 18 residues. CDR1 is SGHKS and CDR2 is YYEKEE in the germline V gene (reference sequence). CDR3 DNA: TGTGCCAGCAGCTTGGCCCCGGGACCCGGAGAGGCTCGAAACACCATATATTTT. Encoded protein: CASSLAPGPGEARNTIYF.

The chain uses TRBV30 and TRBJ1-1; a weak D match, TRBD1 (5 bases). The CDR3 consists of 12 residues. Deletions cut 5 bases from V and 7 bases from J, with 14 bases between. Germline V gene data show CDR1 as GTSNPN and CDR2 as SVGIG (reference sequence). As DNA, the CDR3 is TGTGCCTGGGAAGTCCAGGGAAATGAAGCTTTCTTT. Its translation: CAWEVQGNEAFF.

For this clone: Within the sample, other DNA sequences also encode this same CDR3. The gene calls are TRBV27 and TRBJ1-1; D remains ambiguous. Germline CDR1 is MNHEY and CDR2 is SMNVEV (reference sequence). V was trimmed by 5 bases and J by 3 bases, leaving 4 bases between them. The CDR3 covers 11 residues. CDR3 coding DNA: TGTGCCAGCAGTGGCTACACTGAAGCTTTCTTT. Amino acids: CASSGYTEAFF.

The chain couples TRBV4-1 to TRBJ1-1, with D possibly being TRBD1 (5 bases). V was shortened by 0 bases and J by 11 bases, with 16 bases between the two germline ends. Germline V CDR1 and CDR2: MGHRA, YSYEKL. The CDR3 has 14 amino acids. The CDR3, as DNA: TGCGCCAGCAGCCAAGATCAGGGCGGAACGAGGGCTTTCTTT. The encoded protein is CASSQDQGGTRAFF.

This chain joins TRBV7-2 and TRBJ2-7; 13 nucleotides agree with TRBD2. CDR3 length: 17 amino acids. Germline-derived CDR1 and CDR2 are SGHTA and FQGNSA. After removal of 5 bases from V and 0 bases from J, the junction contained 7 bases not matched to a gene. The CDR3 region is CASSQLTSGGLSYEQYF. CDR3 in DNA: TGTGCCAGCAGCCAACTGACTAGCGGGGGGCTCTCCTACGAGCAGTACTTC.

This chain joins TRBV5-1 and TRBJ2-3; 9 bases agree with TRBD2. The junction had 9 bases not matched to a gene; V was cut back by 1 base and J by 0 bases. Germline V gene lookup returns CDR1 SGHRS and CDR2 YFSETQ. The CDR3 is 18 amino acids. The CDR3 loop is CASSLRLAGSSSTDTQYF. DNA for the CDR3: TGCGCCAGCAGCTTGAGGCTAGCGGGGAGCTCTAGCACAGATACGCAGTATTTT.

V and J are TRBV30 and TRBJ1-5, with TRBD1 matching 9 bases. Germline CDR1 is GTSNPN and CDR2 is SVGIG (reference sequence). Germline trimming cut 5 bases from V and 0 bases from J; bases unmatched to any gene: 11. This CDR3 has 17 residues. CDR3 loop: CAWSADRGPRSNQPQHF. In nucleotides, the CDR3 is TGTGCCTGGTCGGCGGACAGGGGTCCCCGTAGCAATCAGCCCCAGCATTTT.

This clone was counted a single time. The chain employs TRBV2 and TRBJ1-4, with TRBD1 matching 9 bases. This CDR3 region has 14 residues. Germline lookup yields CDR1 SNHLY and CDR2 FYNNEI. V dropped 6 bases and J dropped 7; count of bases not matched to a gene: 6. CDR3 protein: CASSSQGAGEKLFF. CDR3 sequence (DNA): TGTGCCAGCAGCTCACAGGGGGCAGGTGAAAAACTGTTTTTT. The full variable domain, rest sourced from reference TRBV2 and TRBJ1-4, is EPEVTQTPSHQVTQMGQEVILRCVPISNHLYFYWYRQILGQKVEFLVSFYNNEISEKSEIFDDQFSVERPDGSNFTLKIRSTKLEDSAMYFCASSSQGAGEKLFFGSGTQLSVL.

CDR3 coding DNA: TGTGCCAGCAGTGACTCCCGAGAGGGGAACAATCAGCCCCAGCATTTT. Translated: CASSDSREGNNQPQHF. This chain connects TRBV6-4 to TRBJ1-5, with D possibly TRBD1 on 5 matching bases. Germline-derived CDR1 and CDR2 are MRHNA and SNTAGT. This CDR3 comprises 16 residues. The ends were cut back, 0 bases at V and 3 bases at J, with 12 bases in the middle.

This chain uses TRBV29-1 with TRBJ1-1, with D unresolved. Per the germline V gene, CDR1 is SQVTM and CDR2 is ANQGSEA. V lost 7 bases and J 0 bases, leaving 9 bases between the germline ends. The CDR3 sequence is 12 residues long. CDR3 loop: CSGSTLNTEAFF. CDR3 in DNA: TGCAGCGGCTCCACTCTGAACACTGAAGCTTTCTTT.

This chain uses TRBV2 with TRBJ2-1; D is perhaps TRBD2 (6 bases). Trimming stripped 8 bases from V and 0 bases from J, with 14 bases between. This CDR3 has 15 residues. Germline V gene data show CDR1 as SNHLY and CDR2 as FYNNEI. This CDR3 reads CASSWERASYNEQFF. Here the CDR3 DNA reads TGTGCCAGCTCGTGGGAGCGGGCCTCCTACAATGAGCAGTTCTTC.

The chain's CDR3 is CASSSRASNEQFF. CDR3 coding DNA: TGTGCCAGCAGCTCCAGGGCGAGCAATGAGCAGTTCTTC. The gene calls are TRBV5-4 and TRBJ2-1, with D tentatively TRBD1 (5 bases). Germline V gene sequence: CDR1 SGHNT, CDR2 YYREEE (reference sequence). Trimming removed 3 bases from V and 6 bases from J, with 10 bases in between. This CDR3 has 13 residues. The whole variable domain, filled in from reference TRBV5-4 and TRBJ2-1, reads ETGVTQSPTHLIKTRGQQVTLRCSSQSGHNTVSWYQQALGQGPQFIFQYYREEENGRGNFPPRFSGLQFPNYSSELNVNALELDDSALYLCASSSRASNEQFFGPGTRLTVL.

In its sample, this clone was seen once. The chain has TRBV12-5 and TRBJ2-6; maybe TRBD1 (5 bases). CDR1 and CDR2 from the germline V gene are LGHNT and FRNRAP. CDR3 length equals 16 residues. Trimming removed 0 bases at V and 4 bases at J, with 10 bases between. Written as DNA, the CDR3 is TGTGCTAGTGGTTTGGTACTGGGGCCGGGGGCCAACGTCCTGACTTTC. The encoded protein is CASGLVLGPGANVLTF. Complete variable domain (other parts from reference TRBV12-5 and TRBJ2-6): DARVTQTPRHKVTEMGQEVTMRCQPILGHNTVFWYRQTMMQGLELLAYFRNRAPLDDSGMPKDRFSAEMPDATLATLKIQPSEPRDSAVYFCASGLVLGPGANVLTFGAGSRLTVL.